Sequencing of this T cell receptor (beta chain) was carried out in a study of T cell responses to AZD1222 COVID-19 vaccine. General study results and limits: Donors in the cohort were predominantly white British and more often female, and clonal diversity was possibly underestimated.

This clone has only a few counts. No antigen is known for it. Measured with immunoSEQ multiplex PCR; TCRdb has only the in-frame clones, and not every one. The data show 140,000 to 150,000 clones, about 90% seen once. The V gene's germline CDR1 is SGHNT and CDR2 YYREEE (reference sequence). Trimming left V 5 bases short and J 3 bases short, with 15 bases between. The CDR3 consists of 15 residues. This sample comprised peripheral blood, obtained on day 0 of MenACWY control vaccination. The TCR was taken from an adult in good health. The rearrangement links TRBV5-4 to TRBJ2-1; D perhaps matches TRBD2 (6 bases). This CDR3 is CASRSGGKDYNEQFF. In nucleotides, the CDR3 is TGTGCCAGCAGGTCTGGGGGGAAGGACTACAATGAGCAGTTCTTC.